This entry features one TCR beta chain sequence. Its specificity is unknown. The treatment denotes: around 19 received Ad26.COV2.S at low or high dose, single or two shots; about 5 received placebo; per-sample allocation not given. Day 63 after the first vaccine or placebo injection was the time point for sampling. An Ad26 vector was used to express Wuhan-strain SARS-CoV-2 spike as the vaccine. These data are taken from a study of Ad26.COV2.S vaccination and SARS-CoV-2 variants. Study as a whole: Into the muscle, Ad26.COV2.S was dosed once or twice, 56 days apart. Study-level findings and limits: Spike-specific CD8+ and CD4+ T cell responses reportedly showed substantial breadth after vaccination.

TCRdb's copy holds only in-frame clones and misses some; the assay was immunoSEQ multiplex PCR. The sample holds some 250,000 clones, 88% seen once. This receptor was taken from a person aged 18-65 years who received the Ad26.COV2.S COVID-19 vaccine or a placebo. This material consisted of peripheral blood, taken in a trial of Ad26.COV2.S vaccine versus placebo.

The CDR3, as DNA: TGTGCCAGTAGCATCACCACAGATACGCAGTATTTT. Protein: CASSITTDTQYF. The chain joins TRBV19 to TRBJ2-3; D gene uncertain. Germline V lookup: CDR1 LNHDA, CDR2 SQIVND (reference sequence). V shed 6 bases and J shed 2 bases, with 6 bases lying between them. The CDR3 runs 12 residues.